Described below is a single T cell receptor beta chain sequence and its context. This clone was counted a few times. This receptor's antigen is unknown. Base qualities were left out, and no much larger clone turns up one base away. Each collaborating institution followed its own protocols to collect whole blood in K2EDTA tubes. For TCRbeta analysis, collaborators shipped samples as frozen whole blood, isolated PBMCs, or DNA extracted from either of those sample types. TCRbeta CDR3 regions were amplified from genomic DNA using the immunoSEQ Assay, a bias-controlled multiplex PCR. In the source study's methods: The number of nucleated cells in each sample was estimated from the amplification of reference gene primers within the assay. To quantify the absolute abundance of each unique TCRbeta CDR3 rearrangement, sequence reads were collapsed and filtered. Productive Simpson clonality was computed per sample as the square root of Simpson's diversity index over productive rearrangements. The immuneACCESS repertoire file appears here via TCRdb, limited to in-frame rearrangements. These files lack a portion of the clones; in checked studies, under half of the deficit traces to unresolved V genes, and the cause of the others is not known. For V, J and clone size, that table is used; D and trimming come from the DNA. Recorded for this sample are around 71,000 clones; roughly 80% of them occurred a single time. The biggest ten clones account for roughly 27% of the sample.

The sample is drawn from a study of blood T cell repertoires in COVID-19 (dated by TCRdb to 2019 to 2021). Background on the whole study: Samples covering the acute and convalescent phases of COVID-19 were provided by collaborators in the United States, Italy and Spain. Where available, HLA class I and class II types were taken from metadata supplied by the sample provider and were not determined by assay-based typing. Sample metadata almost always included a de-identified subject ID, COVID-19 status, age in years and sex. The repertoires were made available in a free public database intended to serve as a resource for research on the immune response to SARS-CoV-2. Subjects who had been exposed to COVID-19, were actively infected with it, or had recovered from it provided the deeply sampled blood TCRbeta repertoires that made up the dataset. The prospective study material was composed of cDNA or gDNA derived from T cells, B-cell-depleted T cells, or PBMCs. Samples came from the ongoing ImmuneRACE study (first 160 participants) plus 1,254 subjects from 6 global collaborators.

Trimming removed 1 base from V and 10 bases from J, leaving 11 bases between the germline ends. CDR1 and CDR2 (MGHRA, YSYEKL) derive from the germline V gene. The CDR3, cysteine through phenylalanine, is 13 amino acids long. The retained sequence is limited to the CDR3, 39 bases, with the frame set at the first base. The paper as a whole reports these results and caveats: The quantity of clinical and demographic metadata differed by source and by participant and was supplied without curation.

The sequence derives from a man between 65 and 80 years old with acute or convalescent COVID-19. Sequencing used peripheral blood. The receptor chain draws on TRBV4-1 and TRBJ2-1; TRBD2 is a possible D gene, resting on 5 matching bases. The CDR3 has the sequence CASSQGGWREQFF. The sequence in DNA is TGCGCCAGCAGCCAAGGAGGCTGGAGGGAGCAGTTCTTC.